The clone carrying this TCR beta chain appeared many times. The antigen is not known. The CDR3 contains 18 residues. Germline V gene sequence: CDR1 SGHDT, CDR2 YYEEEE. The V gene end was trimmed by 3 bases and the J gene end by 5 bases; junction bases not matched to a gene: 17. TCRdb redid the calling of the 5' RACE reads with MiXCR, one entry per CDR3 protein. Found here are about 20,000 distinct CDR3 sequences, under 11% of them singletons; the top ten hold about 22%. These data are taken from a study of neurological immune-mediated disorders. Study outcomes and limitations: No CDR3 amino acid sequences recurred among expanded clones across subjects, suggesting private repertoires in all groups.

Sequencing input: PBMCs. The TCR comes from a woman aged 60 to 75 with HTLV-1-associated myelopathy (HAM/TSP). The chain recombines TRBV5-6 with TRBJ2-7; 10 nucleotides agree with TRBD1. The CDR3 DNA sequence: TGTGCCAGCAGCTCCCTCGCCATGACAGGGGGCGAAGGGAACGAGCAGTACTTC. Translating it yields CASSSLAMTGGEGNEQYF.